This T cell receptor (beta chain) was recovered during a study of response to subunit inactivated influenza vaccine. Germline CDR1 and CDR2: DFQATT and SNEGSKA (reference sequence). The CDR3 is 13 residues long. Germline trimming cut 6 bases from V and 2 bases from J; bases unmatched to any gene: 6. Each CDR3 protein gets one entry after TCRdb re-called the RT-PCR reads with MiXCR. The sample has some 300,000 distinct CDR3 sequences, approximately 23% seen once. Sequences were derived from PBMCs from blood, sampled less than 22 months after vaccination. The clonotype was recovered from a man aged 45 to 70 who received an inactivated influenza vaccine. The V gene is TRBV20-1, the J gene TRBJ2-7; TRBD2 matches 8 bases. CDR3 region: CSATGTRTYEQYF. The CDR3, as DNA: TGCAGTGCCACCGGGACTAGGACCTACGAGCAGTACTTC.